The clone carrying this T cell receptor beta chain was observed a few times. This record belongs to a study of beta chain features in type 1 diabetes. Expressed TCRB transcripts got sequenced, as all isolated RNA was reverse transcribed. Profiled with immunoSEQ multiplex PCR; TCRdb holds only in-frame clones, not every one. Of a few hundred thousand clones listed, approximately 13% are singletons. Material for sequencing was naive CD4+ T cells from blood. The sequence derives from a man between 25 and 39 years old in good health.

Here the CDR3 DNA reads TGCGCCAGCAGCCTAAGTCAGGGGATTCAGTACTTC. It codes for CASSLSQGIQYF. V gene TRBV4-3 combines with J gene TRBJ2-4; TRBD1 is a possible D gene (6 bases). The germline V gene encodes CDR1 LGHNA and CDR2 YSLEER. The CDR3 extends over 12 amino acids. V dropped 4 bases and J dropped 10 bases, with 11 bases sitting between them.